This T cell receptor beta chain comes out of a study of chemoradiotherapy in HPV16-positive cancers. Study-wide context: Candidate HPV-specific clones and shared TCR motifs came from a couple of HPV16-positive patients.

The CDR3 contains 15 residues. The germline V and J ends were trimmed by 3 bases and 0 bases, with 9 bases remaining between them. CDR1 is MNHEY and CDR2 is SMNVEV in the germline V gene (reference sequence). Assay: immunoSEQ multiplex PCR; the TCRdb copy retains only in-frame clones and omits some. The sample gives fewer than 10,000 clones, approximately 70% of which show up once; over 9.5% is in the top ten. A remark on this clone: As yet, its antigen is unknown.

Overall study findings and caveats: Better recurrence-free survival went with HPV-responsive T-cell expansion in HPV16-positive patients. Non-HPV-specific T cells did not expand in tumors during treatment, whereas candidate HPV-specific clones and E7-related motifs did.

Over chemoradiotherapy, repertoires were sampled more than once. This rearrangement joins TRBV27 to TRBJ1-3; a weak D match, TRBD1 (6 bases). The clonotype comes from a human donor with HPV-associated anogenital cancer. Sequencing was performed on tumor tissue, taken from a patient who underwent chemoradiotherapy. In DNA form, the CDR3 reads TGTGCCAGCAGTTTGGGGGGCAGCTCTGGAAACACCATATATTTT. Protein: CASSLGGSSGNTIYF.